Included here is one T cell receptor (beta chain) sequence, with context. The antigen it recognizes is unknown. Base qualities are missing; no much larger clone stands one base away. Library preparation used the immunoSEQ multiplex PCR assay. The multiplex PCR relied on a mix of 60 forward primers for TCR Vbeta segments and 13 reverse primers for TCR Jbeta segments. The CDR3 region of rearranged TCR beta genes was amplified from genomic DNA by a multiplex PCR assay. Amplified TCR beta libraries were sequenced as 87-base-pair reads on the Illumina HiSeq System. Per the source publication's procedure: Across the 700 or so repertoires, a later analysis counted 75 million to 90 million unique TCR beta chains, around 11 million of which were shared by at least two donors. To remove PCR and sequencing errors, raw reads were error-corrected and collapsed into unique sequences using a nearest-neighbor algorithm that merged closely related sequences. CDR3 sequences were aligned to IMGT reference sequences to assign V, D and J gene segments. For a sequence to be retained, a match of at least six nucleotides was required to both a V gene segment and a J gene segment. Rearrangements were classified as productive when the CDR3 lacked stop codons and remained in frame with V and J, and all other rearrangements were classified as non-productive. Following IMGT convention, CDR3 was defined as the stretch from the second conserved V-encoded cysteine to the conserved J-encoded phenylalanine. Sequences without an unambiguous match to a single V gene segment were excluded from the earlier analysis of 450 to 750 of the donors. An earlier analysis of a few hundred of the donors classified V segments as functional when productive rearrangements were above 56.7% and as segregating when the standard deviation between donors was above 5%. A statistical classification framework was built for diagnosing cytomegalovirus status from the catalog of TCR beta chain sequences. V and J gene assignment, in a later analysis, came from comparing TCR nucleotide sequences with IMGT/GENE-DB human TR gene sequences. The TCRdist pipeline was used in a later analysis to assign CDR3 sequences and most-parsimonious VDJ recombination scenarios. In a later analysis, each TCR beta chain was defined by its CDR3 amino acid sequence together with its V-gene family, and reads without a unique V-gene family were excluded. As a way to deal with suspected cross-contamination and a sequencing artifact, a later analysis dropped approximately 570 nucleotide sequences that were highly shared and had low generation probability. For each public chain, a later analysis derived a clonal expansion index from normalized ranks of inferred template counts within each repertoire. A later analysis computed generation probabilities with a VDJ recombination model fitted to out-of-frame rearrangements, and checked the results against IGoR. In a later analysis, hypergeometric tests were used to score TCR-TCR, TCR-HLA and TCR-CMV co-occurrence, with a repertoire-size bias correction applied to TCR pairs. False discovery rates were estimated in a later analysis by permuting HLA or CMV assignments 20 times. A later analysis grouped co-occurring TCRs with DBSCAN, adding TCRdist sequence similarity when clustering within HLA-allele-positive subsets. Repertoires with fewer than 30,000 or more than 120,000 public chains, plus five repertoires with anomalous nucleotide sharing, were excluded from co-occurrence clustering. Held by TCRdb, this immuneACCESS table contains in-frame sequences only and omits some clones. Under half of the omission traces to an unresolved V gene where checked; the cause of the rest is unknown. The V and J calls and clone size are taken from that table; D and trimming were inferred from the DNA. The sample has more than 110,000 clones on record, 78% of them singletons. The ten largest clones take up roughly 2.8% of the sample.

This sample was taken from a study of cytomegalovirus exposure and HLA in healthy donors (dated by TCRdb to about 2017). Concerning the study at large: An earlier analysis of fewer than 750 of the donors reported 250 to 350 Gb of sequence data and 90 million to 120 million unique TCR beta sequences obtained from roughly 170 million T cells. To decide whether each TCR beta V gene segment behaved as functional or pseudogenic, an earlier analysis of some 600 of the donors relied on high-throughput TCR beta sequencing. Across 398 genotyped donors of the cohort, an average of about 250,000 unique TCR beta nucleotide sequences per donor were sequenced, and 15% to 20% of those sequences were non-productive. An early release covering about 600 HLA-typed donors comprised approximately 300 gigabases of sequencing data and around 85 million unique TCR sequences. Along with the roughly 670-subject first cohort, a separate validation cohort of over a hundred different subjects was used. In a later genetic analysis, genome-wide SNP genotypes for about three fifths of the roughly 670 donors were used, and that subset was treated as a discovery cohort. The aim of the study was to test whether cataloging public T cell receptors could identify signatures of past pathogen exposure. Donor age, sex, ethnicity and CMV serostatus were compiled alongside the repertoire data. Of the roughly 390 genotyped donors, over 80% were placed in the genetic ancestry cluster associated with self-reported Caucasian donors. Because of strong linkage in the cohort, roughly five DR-DQ haplotypes were treated as single units for association and clustering. All discovery cohort repertoires had been generated using a single sequencing platform. The number of typed donors differed by locus: roughly 629-640 for A, B, C, DRB1 and DQB1; approximately 540 for DQA1; 606 for DPA1; and 400 to 480 for DPB1. The later analysis used no new phenotypic data to find candidate immune exposures, relying instead on TCR beta sequences and their occurrence across donors. Using immunosequencing, the study profiled T cell repertoires from 500 to 800 subjects and related those repertoires to cytomegalovirus serostatus. To predict cytomegalovirus infection status, the study combined high-throughput TCR immunosequencing, statistical association of individual TCRs with disease status, and machine learning. In a later analysis, previously published TCR beta repertoires from 666 donors were re-analyzed and high-resolution HLA genotyping was added so that TCR occurrence patterns could be studied. HLA typing covered class I and class II loci at four-digit resolution.

Beyond this particular receptor, the publication reports: An association between a missense DCLRE1C variant and V-gene and J-gene trimming of TCR beta chains was found in a later genetic analysis and replicated in an independent cohort. While some public TCRs were present in many individuals, most TCR sequences turned up only very rarely across donors. In this cohort, only TCR beta chains were sequenced, and detectable features were limited by the absence of alpha or paired-chain data. In a later genetic analysis, fewer N-insertions in productive TCRs were reported among donors in an Asian-associated ancestry cluster than the roughly 700-donor mean. The authors suggested that the approach could potentially be extended to other disease states and immunological phenotypes. Because some donors lacked HLA typing at each locus, the association tests relied only on the typed subset. Sequencing depth was assumed to be roughly uniform across donors in the presence/absence analyses, though that assumption may not hold. In a later analysis, HLA-associated TCR beta chains were found to be more clonally expanded and to have lower generation probabilities than equally common non-associated chains. Three of the identified cytomegalovirus-associated TCR beta chains were confirmed in vitro to be specific for cytomegalovirus antigens. Broadly in line with IMGT annotations, most TCR beta V segments showed up in productive rearrangements about 87% or about 30% of the time in an earlier analysis of roughly 590 of the donors. In the study, 150 to 200 TCR beta chains were listed as associated with cytomegalovirus. In a later analysis, several top co-occurrence clusters were reported to appear linked to parvovirus B19, influenza, CMV and Epstein-Barr virus. Assigning TCR associations to individual alleles was difficult when HLA alleles, especially DR and DQ, strongly co-occurred. About 17 rarely observed V segments, including chromosome 9 orphons, were excluded from the earlier analysis of just under 600 of the donors because counts were too low. A further reported finding was that TCR beta sequences accurately predicted the HLA-A and HLA-B alleles for most subjects in the first cohort. Immune exposure information for the cohort was limited to CMV serostatus. In a later analysis, some 18,000 TCR beta sequences were associated with specific HLA alleles at a false discovery rate of 0.05. The sequencing pipeline was judged likely to have produced a cluster of highly shared sequence variants as a technical artifact. In a later analysis, the rate of TCR association differed among HLA loci, with DRB1 alleles having the most associated TCRs and HLA-C alleles having the fewest. The classifier was reported to diagnose cytomegalovirus status with high specificity and sensitivity in both the original cohort and the validation cohort. Correlated functional status among segregating V segments might be attributable to linkage disequilibrium, but an unknown experimental factor could not be ruled out. Most CMV-associated TCR beta chains appeared to be HLA-restricted in a later analysis, and the HLA associations seemed to be driven largely by CMV exposure.

In total, approximately 690 healthy bone marrow donors made up the cohort. All cohort members were sampled while nominally healthy, although unrecorded immune exposures were likely present. The donor tested CMV seronegative and was one of the 352 seronegative cohort members. Each donor provided a peripheral blood sample, and peripheral blood mononuclear cells were used for TCR beta sequencing. Genomic DNA extraction from the blood cell samples was performed with the Qiagen DNeasy Blood Extraction Kit. The sequence was obtained from a male donor in good health and CMV-seronegative. Sequencing was performed on PBMCs.

The CDR3 corresponds to CASSPGASYTEAFF. The nucleotides read TGTGCCAGTAGCCCAGGGGCTTCTTACACTGAAGCTTTCTTT. The chain was built from TRBV19 and TRBJ1-1; tentative D gene TRBD1, with 6 bases matching. Trimming removed 6 bases from V and 3 bases from J, leaving 14 bases between the germline ends. The germline V gene (reference sequence) provides CDR1 LNHDA and CDR2 SQIVND. Including cysteine and phenylalanine, the CDR3 has 14 amino acids. This entry keeps only the CDR3 DNA: 42 bases, framed from base 1.